This TCR beta chain was identified in a study of spatial heterogeneity in lung cancer. For the study at large: In the raw reads, each unique TCR and UMI combination was present more than ten times on average. Whole-study results and caveats: Follow-up blood showed ubiquitous expanded tumor TCRs less than blood at resection did.

CDR1 and CDR2 (germline): MDHEN, SYDVKM. There are 18 residues in the CDR3. The V segment lost 7 bases and the J segment 3 bases; nucleotides outside the gene matches: 21. Noted time point: sample taken at primary tumor resection. Unsorted whole RNA from tumor, nontumor lung or frozen PBMC underwent sequencing. TCRdb called the 5' RACE reads again in MiXCR, with one record for every CDR3 protein. Of over 1,500 distinct CDR3 sequences listed, around 42% were seen once; the top ten hold approximately 39%. This clonotype has just a few counts. Its antigen is currently unknown. The sequence came from a female donor with early-stage non-small cell lung cancer. The specimen was PBMCs, collected at surgery. The chain joins TRBV28 to TRBJ2-7; 7 bases line up with TRBD1. In DNA form, the CDR3 reads TGTGCCAGCAACCACAAGGGGGCTAGCTGGATAGCTAACTACGAGCAGTACTTC. Translating gives CASNHKGASWIANYEQYF.